This T cell receptor (beta chain) was recorded in a study of T cell clones after liver transplantation. About the research overall: Immunosuppression withdrawal was tried within 2 years after liver transplantation in this trial. A pre-transplant mixed lymphocyte reaction with TCRbeta sequencing defined graft-donor-reactive clones followed in post-transplant blood.

This CDR3 spans 13 amino acids. V was shortened by 5 bases and J by 5 bases, with 15 bases between the two germline ends. Looked up from germline, CDR1 is SQVTM and CDR2 is ANQGSEA. General study points: In most of the 8 subjects, circulating graft-donor-reactive CD4 TCRbeta sequences fell significantly after transplant.

Data came from immunoSEQ multiplex PCR; TCRdb stores just in-frame clones and leaves some out. The top ten clones hold about 0.79% of a sample with about 71,000 clones, 80% of them seen once. Remarks on this clone: Its antigen is unidentified.

Sequenced here: CD4+ T cells from blood, sampled 12 months after liver transplant. V and J are TRBV29-1 and TRBJ2-5; perhaps TRBD2 as D (5 bases). This sequence originates from a human patient who received a liver transplant. The graft donor may have contributed some T cells. CDR3: CSVQLGGAETQYF. In DNA form, the CDR3 reads TGCAGCGTTCAATTAGGAGGAGCGGAGACCCAGTACTTC.